These 12 T cell receptor beta chains were sequenced from one sample in a study of T-cell reconstitution after alpha-beta-depleted transplantation in children. Construction of the TCRbeta library involved unique molecular identifiers. TCRdb re-analysed the PCR reads in MiXCR, keeping a single row per CDR3 protein. The sample lists about 7,700 distinct CDR3 sequences; 12% were seen once. Sequenced here: PBMCs, mostly from graft donor cells, sampled 60 days after TCRalphabeta/CD19-depleted stem cell transplant. Receptors were obtained from a patient younger than 10 who had a stem cell transplant for inherited bone marrow failure, so the T cells may come from the graft donor.

Relative to its sample, this clonotype is medium-sized (0.01 to 0.1%). This rearrangement joins TRBV19 to TRBJ1-2; D possibly corresponds to TRBD1 (5 bases). Per germline, CDR1 LNHDA and CDR2 SQIVND (reference sequence). The CDR3 spans 15 residues. Trimming cost V 1 base and J 3 bases, with 12 bases left between them. CDR3 amino acids: CASSIVPAGYYGYTF. The CDR3 nucleotides read TGTGCCAGTAGTATAGTCCCGGCAGGGTACTATGGCTACACCTTC.

This clonotype was seen ten or more times. No conserved phenylalanine or tryptophan is present at the end of the CDR3, so a read error is the likely explanation. The DNA is left out, because the CDR3 cannot be placed on it with certainty; the CDR3 is given as TCRdb lists it. CDR3 in amino acids: CASSHQILL. The chain uses TRBV7-2 and TRBJ2-7. Germline lookup yields CDR1 SGHTA and CDR2 FQGNSA. A total of 9 residues make up the CDR3, ends included.

The rearrangement links TRBV28 to TRBJ1-1, with D perhaps TRBD1 (5 bases). The CDR3 is 14 residues long. In germline, CDR1 is MDHEN, CDR2 SYDVKM. V was clipped by 10 bases and J by 6 bases, with 21 bases between them. DNA for the CDR3: TGTGCCATGATCCCGGGGCTCGGGGTCGCTGAAGCTTTCTTT. It encodes CAMIPGLGVAEAFF.

The table lists this clonotype with many counts. V usage is TRBV20-1 and J usage is TRBJ1-3; D gene unclear. CDR3 size: 12 residues. Germline loops: CDR1 DFQATT, CDR2 SNEGSKA (reference sequence). V was clipped by 3 bases and J by 0 bases, with 3 bases between them. CDR3 in DNA: TGCAGTGCTAGGAGCTCTGGAAACACCATATATTTT. Protein sequence: CSARSSGNTIYF.

There are many counts of this clonotype. The CDR3 here is CASQLAGGHEQYF. The CDR3 region has the DNA TGCGCCAGCCAGCTAGCGGGAGGCCACGAGCAGTACTTC. V gene TRBV4-3 combines with J gene TRBJ2-7; TRBD2 agrees at 11 bases. Germline V gene lookup returns CDR1 LGHNA and CDR2 YSLEER. This CDR3 has 13 amino acids. The V and J ends lost 8 bases and 5 bases, in that order; junction bases with no gene match: 5.

V and J are TRBV12-1 and TRBJ2-1; whether TRBD2, the table's D call, matches the DNA was not checked. TRBV12-1 counts as a pseudogene. The CDR3 runs 15 residues. CDR3 coding DNA: TGTGCCAGCAGCTTTGGGGTCCTCTGCGTCAATGAGCAGTTCTTC. Amino acids: CASSFGVLCVNEQFF.

This clonotype was seen many times. The chain joins TRBV18 to TRBJ2-5; the D is unclear. CDR1 and CDR2 (germline): KGHSH, LQKENI. Trimming cost V 2 bases and J 3 bases, with 7 bases left between them. The CDR3 contains 13 residues. The CDR3, as DNA: TGTGCCAGCTCACCAAATGGGGAAGAGACCCAGTACTTC. Translating it yields CASSPNGEETQYF.

There are many counts of this clonotype. The chain links TRBV20-1 to TRBJ1-3; no clear D. Germline V gene sequence: CDR1 DFQATT, CDR2 SNEGSKA (reference sequence). Trimming shortened V by 3 bases and J by 0 bases, and 15 bases separated the two germline ends. This CDR3 spans 16 amino acids. CDR3 sequence (DNA): TGCAGTGCTAGGCCCCGAGGGTGGGGCTCTGGAAACACCATATATTTT. It codes for CSARPRGWGSGNTIYF.

This clonotype occurred many times. The chain carries TRBV4-2 and TRBJ2-1; D possibly corresponds to TRBD2 (5 bases). This CDR3 has 15 amino acids. V shed 2 bases and J shed 4 bases, with 12 bases lying between them. Germline values: CDR1 LGHNA, CDR2 YNFKEQ. CDR3 sequence (DNA): TGTGCCAGCAGCCAAAGGGCGGGCCGTTACAATGAGCAGTTCTTC. It specifies CASSQRAGRYNEQFF.

This clonotype was seen many times. CDR3 bases: TGTGCCAGCAGTGAACTAGACTCCTACAATGAGCAGTTCTTC. Translation gives CASSELDSYNEQFF. The chain has TRBV2 and TRBJ2-1; unclear D gene. The CDR3 has 14 amino acids. The germline CDR1 and CDR2 sequences are SNHLY and FYNNEI. Trimming left V 2 bases short and J 0 bases short, with 5 bases between.

This clonotype has ten or more counts. The CDR3 loop is CASSLSAGRAYEQYF. CDR3 coding DNA: TGCGCCAGCAGCTTGAGTGCTGGGCGAGCCTACGAGCAGTACTTC. V usage is TRBV5-1 and J usage is TRBJ2-7; D ambiguous. Germline CDR1 is SGHRS and CDR2 is YFSETQ. The length of the CDR3 is 15 residues. V was pared by 1 base and J by 2 bases, with 13 bases between.

This clonotype came up many times. The chain joins TRBV28 to TRBJ2-3; D gene ambiguous. The CDR3 sequence is 12 residues long. V shed 10 bases and J shed 1 base, with 9 bases lying between them. Germline lookup yields CDR1 MDHEN and CDR2 SYDVKM. The CDR3 reads CATRSGTDTQYF. The CDR3 DNA reads as TGTGCCACTCGGTCCGGCACAGATACGCAGTATTTT.